The clone carrying this TCR beta chain was recorded many times. The antigen remains undetermined. These data originate in a study of T cells in Graves' hyperthyroidism and ophthalmopathy. Regarding the study as a whole: From stable hyperthyroidism, ophthalmopathy was separated by a 13 V-J model.

The PBMCs were sourced from fresh peripheral blood (around 9.3 ml). Researchers took RNA transcripts and amplified the TCR beta CDR3 regions from them. Primed by the HTBI set, a first-round RT-PCR was run on the TCR CDR3. One entry per CDR3 protein results from TCRdb running MiXCR on the multiplex PCR reads. The sample carries over 650,000 distinct CDR3 sequences, roughly 15% recorded once. The CDR3 extends over 14 amino acids. Germline CDR1 is MNHEY and CDR2 is SMNVEV (reference sequence). Deletions cut 2 bases from V and 8 bases from J, with 15 bases between. Sequenced: blood. The source of this sequence is a man in his late teens or twenties with Graves' hyperthyroidism. V is TRBV27 and J is TRBJ1-2; possibly TRBD1 for D (6 bases). The CDR3 is CASSLGQGLWGYTF. The CDR3 DNA sequence: TGTGCCAGCAGTTTAGGGCAGGGGCTCTGGGGCTACACCTTC.